The next 20 T cell receptor beta chains were all read from a single sample in a study of T cells in Graves' hyperthyroidism and ophthalmopathy. It was RNA transcripts that yielded the amplified TCR beta CDR3 regions. The HTBI primer set drove a first-round RT-PCR of the TCR CDR3. MiXCR was run by TCRdb on the multiplex PCR reads, yielding one entry per CDR3 protein. The sample consists of 500,000 to 600,000 distinct CDR3 sequences, roughly 46% of them appearing once. What was sequenced was peripheral blood or thyroid tissue (not recorded which). All receptors derive from an adult woman with Graves' disease, either hyperthyroidism or ophthalmopathy (not recorded which).

The chain is built from TRBV2 and TRBJ2-5, with 15 bases identical to TRBD2. This CDR3 has 17 amino acids. Germline lookup yields CDR1 SNHLY and CDR2 FYNNEI. The junction had 7 bases not matched to a gene; V was cut back by 4 bases and J by 4 bases. CDR3 DNA: TGTGCCAGCAGTGGACCCGGGACTAGCGGGAGGCCAGAGACCCAGTACTTC. As protein: CASSGPGTSGRPETQYF.

The rearrangement links TRBV2 to TRBJ2-5; a weak D match, TRBD2 (6 bases). The CDR3 runs to 13 residues. Trimming stripped 8 bases from V and 2 bases from J, with 12 bases between. CDR1 and CDR2 from the germline V gene are SNHLY and FYNNEI. CDR3 coding DNA: TGTGCCAGCGTCCGACTAGGGCAAGAGACCCAGTACTTC. As protein: CASVRLGQETQYF.

This clonotype was seen repeatedly, ten times or more. The gene calls are TRBV10-1 and TRBJ2-7; possibly TRBD2 for D (5 bases). Germline V gene sequence: CDR1 WNHNN, CDR2 SYGVQD (reference sequence). CDR3 length equals 15 residues. V was trimmed by 8 bases and J by 2 bases, leaving 19 bases between them. DNA for the CDR3: TGCGCCAGCCGGCGTGATCGGGATAAACCCTACGAGCAGTACTTC. This translates into CASRRDRDKPYEQYF.

This clonotype was seen only once. V gene TRBV15 combines with J gene TRBJ2-2; 9 bases match TRBD1. This CDR3 is built from 16 residues. Trimming cost V 2 bases and J 4 bases; bases outside gene matches: 5. In germline, CDR1 is LNHNV, CDR2 YYDKDF (reference sequence). The CDR3 region is CATSRTDRGGTGELFF. The CDR3 DNA sequence: TGTGCCACCAGCAGAACGGACAGGGGAGGCACCGGGGAGCTGTTTTTT.

The chain couples TRBV28 to TRBJ1-5; D is undetermined. Between the trimmed V and J ends, which lost 4 bases and 11 bases, there was a span of 9 bases. The CDR3 runs to 11 residues. Germline CDR1 and CDR2: MDHEN and SYDVKM. The CDR3 DNA reads as TGTGCCAGCAGTTATGGCACAGCCCAGCATTTT. This translates into CASSYGTAQHF. The entire variable domain, with the rest obtained from reference TRBV28 and TRBJ1-5, is as follows: DVKVTQSSRYLVKRTGEKVFLECVQDMDHENMFWYRQDPGLGLRLIYFSYDVKMKEKGDIPEGYSVSREKKERFSLILESASTNQTSMYLCASSYGTAQHFGDGTRLSIL.

The J gene is TRBJ2-1, the V gene TRBV2, with TRBD2 matching 7 bases. V lost 0 bases to trimming and J lost 7 bases; unmatched junction nucleotides: 0. In germline, CDR1 is SNHLY, CDR2 FYNNEI. The CDR3 is 13 amino acids. The CDR3 spells CASSEARGNEQFF. DNA for the CDR3: TGTGCCAGCAGTGAAGCGCGGGGGAATGAGCAGTTCTTC.

This clonotype was counted between two and nine times. The chain links TRBV27 to TRBJ1-4; possible D gene TRBD1, 5 bases. This CDR3 contains 16 residues. In germline, CDR1 is MNHEY, CDR2 SMNVEV (reference sequence). The germline V and J ends were trimmed by 6 bases and 5 bases, with 19 bases remaining between them. DNA of the CDR3: TGTGCCAGCAGCACTCTTGCCGGGACGCAGAATGAAAAACTGTTTTTT. It codes for CASSTLAGTQNEKLFF. The whole variable domain, filled in from reference TRBV27 and TRBJ1-4, reads EAQVTQNPRYLITVTGKKLTVTCSQNMNHEYMSWYRQDPGLGLRQIYYSMNVEVTDKGDVPEGYKVSRKEKRNFPLILESPSPNQTSLYFCASSTLAGTQNEKLFFGSGTQLSVL.

The rearrangement joins TRBV15 to TRBJ2-3, with TRBD1 identical over 9 bases. This CDR3 comprises 14 residues. Germline loops: CDR1 LNHNV, CDR2 YYDKDF (reference sequence). V shed 7 bases, J shed 4 bases, and the junction held 6 bases outside the gene matches. The CDR3 here is CATKGDRESDTQYF. The CDR3 region has the DNA TGTGCCACCAAGGGGGACAGGGAGTCAGATACGCAGTATTTT. The full variable domain, completed using reference TRBV15 and TRBJ2-3, is DAMVIQNPRYQVTQFGKPVTLSCSQTLNHNVMYWYQQKSSQAPKLLFHYYDKDFNNEADTPDNFQSRRPNTSFCFLDIRSPGLGDTAMYLCATKGDRESDTQYFGPGTRLTVL.

Regarding this clonotype: This may be a read error, as it is one base from a much larger clone. The chain joins TRBV28 to TRBJ1-4; D is uncertain. This CDR3 comprises 12 residues. CDR1 and CDR2 from the germline V gene are MDHEN and SYDVKM. In DNA, the CDR3 is TGTGCCAGCAGTTCCCTCGCGTCAGACTGGATTTTT. It yields the protein CASSSLASDWIF.

The chain carries TRBV9 and TRBJ1-2; no definite D call. The CDR3 sequence is 9 residues long. Germline V gene sequence: CDR1 SGDLS, CDR2 YYNGEE. Trimming stripped 4 bases from V and 9 bases from J, with 4 bases between. For the CDR3, the DNA is TGTGCCAGCAGCATTAGCTACACCTTC. Translating gives CASSISYTF.

This clonotype has only a few counts. The rearrangement uses TRBV2 and TRBJ2-4; D gene uncertain. Germline assignment: CDR1 SNHLY and CDR2 FYNNEI. The CDR3 sequence is 14 residues long. The germline V and J ends were trimmed by 7 bases and 0 bases, with 10 bases remaining between them. CDR3 sequence reads: CASKATLAKNIQYF. The CDR3 region has the DNA TGTGCCAGCAAGGCGACTCTAGCCAAAAACATTCAGTACTTC.

This clonotype was counted only a few times. V is TRBV11-2 and J is TRBJ2-7; D not resolved. Per the germline V gene, CDR1 is SGHAT and CDR2 is FQNNGV. Trimming cost V 0 bases and J 8 bases, with 14 bases left between them. This CDR3 region has 14 residues. The CDR3 DNA reads as TGTGCCAGCAGCTTAGATTCCGGTATGGGGAAGCAGTACTTC. This encodes CASSLDSGMGKQYF.

The gene calls are TRBV20-1 and TRBJ1-1, with no clear D. The germline gives CDR1 DFQATT, CDR2 SNEGSKA (reference sequence). The CDR3 length is 12 residues. The V and J ends lost 6 bases and 3 bases respectively, with 11 bases between them. This CDR3 reads CSAAHYDTEAFF. The CDR3, as DNA: TGCAGTGCCGCCCACTACGACACTGAAGCTTTCTTT.

This chain links TRBV11-2 with TRBJ2-7; D may be TRBD2 (6 bases). Trimming took 6 bases from V and 4 from J, leaving 19 bases between them. Germline-derived CDR1 and CDR2 are SGHAT and FQNNGV. This CDR3 has 15 amino acids. The CDR3 loop is CASSYKPRGLYEQYF. CDR3 nucleotide sequence: TGTGCCAGCAGTTACAAGCCAAGGGGACTGTACGAGCAGTACTTC. Filled out from reference TRBV11-2 and TRBJ2-7, the complete variable domain reads EAGVAQSPRYKIIEKRQSVAFWCNPISGHATLYWYQQILGQGPKLLIQFQNNGVVDDSQLPKDRFSAERLKGVDSTLKIQPAKLEDSAVYLCASSYKPRGLYEQYFGPGTRLTVT.

Regarding this clonotype: Mismatch with germline at one junction end may stem from a read error. The chain joins TRBV7-3 to TRBJ2-6; D remains ambiguous. CDR1 and CDR2 from the germline V gene are SGHTA and FQGTGA. This CDR3 spans 12 amino acids. CDR3 bases: TGTGCCAGCAGCTTGCAAGAGAACACTGAAGCTTTC. Its protein is CASSLQENTEAF.

This rearrangement joins TRBV19 to TRBJ2-5; 14 bases line up with TRBD2. Germline V gives CDR1 LNHDA, CDR2 SQIVND (reference sequence). The CDR3 has 16 residues. V lost 9 bases, J lost 4 bases, and 10 bases stayed unmatched. CDR3 DNA: TGTGCCAGCAGCCCGGGACTAGCGGGAGTCCCAGAGACCCAGTACTTC. It codes for CASSPGLAGVPETQYF. The full variable domain, rest sourced from reference TRBV19 and TRBJ2-5, is DGGITQSPKYLFRKEGQNVTLSCEQNLNHDAMYWYRQDPGQGLRLIYYSQIVNDFQKGDIAEGYSVSREKKESFPLTVTSAQKNPTAFYLCASSPGLAGVPETQYFGPGTRLLVL.

This chain connects TRBV5-1 to TRBJ2-6; no definite D call. CDR3 size: 16 residues. Germline loops: CDR1 SGHRS, CDR2 YFSETQ. V was cut by 0 bases and J by 0 bases, with 7 bases left in between. CDR3: CASSLDQASGANVLTF. Here the CDR3 DNA reads TGCGCCAGCAGCTTGGACCAGGCCTCTGGGGCCAACGTCCTGACTTTC.

The rearrangement links TRBV10-3 to TRBJ1-4; tentative D call: TRBD1 (5 bases). This CDR3 contains 14 residues. V lost 5 bases to trimming and J lost 8 bases, with 15 bases between them. The germline V gene has CDR1 ENHRY and CDR2 SYGVKD. CDR3 residues: CAISRGRVDEKLFF. The CDR3 coding sequence is TGTGCCATCAGTAGGGGCAGGGTGGACGAAAAACTGTTTTTT.

The genes are TRBV5-1 and TRBJ2-2; 10 bases match TRBD1. Looked up from germline, CDR1 is SGHRS and CDR2 is YFSETQ. V gave up 3 bases and J gave up 1 base; unmatched junction bases: 6. The CDR3 is made up of 17 amino acids. The CDR3: CASSSLGQGLNTGELFF. In DNA form, the CDR3 reads TGCGCCAGCAGCTCTTTGGGACAGGGGCTGAACACCGGGGAGCTGTTTTTT.

The chain couples TRBV7-3 to TRBJ1-1; 9 nucleotides align to TRBD1. V trimming: 5 bases; J trimming: 5 bases; junction bases outside the gene matches: 12. CDR1 SGHTA and CDR2 FQGTGA come from the germline V gene. The CDR3 sequence is 16 residues long. The CDR3 region has the DNA TGTGCCAGCAGCACCGGGACAGGGATGGAAAGGACTGAAGCTTTCTTT. Translated, it gives CASSTGTGMERTEAFF.